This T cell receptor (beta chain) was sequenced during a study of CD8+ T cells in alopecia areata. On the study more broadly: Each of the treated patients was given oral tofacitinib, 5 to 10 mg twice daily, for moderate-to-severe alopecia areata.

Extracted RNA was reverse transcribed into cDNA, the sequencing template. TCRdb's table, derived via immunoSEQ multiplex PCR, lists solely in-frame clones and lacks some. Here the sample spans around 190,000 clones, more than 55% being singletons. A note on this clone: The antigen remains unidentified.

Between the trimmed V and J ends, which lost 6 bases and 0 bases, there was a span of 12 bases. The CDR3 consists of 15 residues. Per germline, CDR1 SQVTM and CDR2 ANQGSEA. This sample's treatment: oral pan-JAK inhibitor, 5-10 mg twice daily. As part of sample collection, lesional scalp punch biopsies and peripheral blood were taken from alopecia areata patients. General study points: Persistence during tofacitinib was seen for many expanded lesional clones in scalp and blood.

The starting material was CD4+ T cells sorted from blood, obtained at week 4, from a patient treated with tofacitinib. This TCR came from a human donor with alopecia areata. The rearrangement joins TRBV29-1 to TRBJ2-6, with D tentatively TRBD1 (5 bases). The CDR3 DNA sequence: TGCAGCGTCATAACAGGTTACTCTGGGGCCAACGTCCTGACTTTC. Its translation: CSVITGYSGANVLTF.